These 3 T cell receptor beta chains were sequenced from one sample in a study of metastatic and nonmetastatic thyroid tumors. All patients reached thyroid surgery having received no treatment beforehand. With MiXCR, TCRdb reprocessed the PCR reads. This table has approximately 20,000 clones, 37% appearing once. Sequenced: tumor tissue. These receptors came from a female donor with papillary thyroid cancer or a benign thyroid nodule (not recorded which). Some clones in this sample may be carry-over from other donors' samples.

The table lists this clone with a few counts. The chain links TRBV19 to TRBJ2-2, with 9 bases aligning to TRBD1. CDR3 length: 13 residues. V lost 11 bases to trimming and J lost 3 bases; unmatched junction nucleotides: 4. Germline-derived CDR1 and CDR2 are LNHDA and SQIVND (reference sequence). The CDR3 DNA is TGTGCCTCGAACAGGGGGCACACCGGGGAGCTGTTTTTT. Translation gives CASNRGHTGELFF.

This sequence joins TRBV29-1 and TRBJ2-1; maybe TRBD2 (5 bases). This CDR3 has 13 residues. Germline V gene lookup returns CDR1 SQVTM and CDR2 ANQGSEA. Between the trimmed V and J ends, which lost 1 base and 3 bases, there was a span of 7 bases. The CDR3 DNA sequence: TGCAGCGTTGAAGGGACTGACTACAATGAGCAGTTCTTC. It encodes CSVEGTDYNEQFF.

This clone has a handful of counts. This chain uses TRBV12-3 or TRBV12-4 with TRBJ1-2, with D possibly matching TRBD1 (5 bases). The V end lost 5 bases, the J end lost 5 bases, and 18 bases lay between the germline ends. The CDR3 loop spans 15 amino acids. The CDR3 coding sequence is TGTGCCAGCAGTAGGACGATCGGGACTCCGTATGGCTACACCTTC. Amino acid sequence: CASSRTIGTPYGYTF.